This TCR beta chain originates from a study of cytomegalovirus exposure and HLA in healthy donors. Germline CDR1 MRHNA, CDR2 SNTAGT. Germline trimming cut 5 bases from V and 8 bases from J; bases unmatched to any gene: 5. CDR3 size: 14 residues. The method was immunoSEQ multiplex PCR; TCRdb's version includes in-frame clones alone and lacks a portion of them. Here the sample spans 150,000 to 200,000 clones, 84% being singletons. Study-wide results and limits: A few chains tied to CMV proved CMV antigen-specific in vitro. The study labeled 170 or so TCR beta chains cytomegalovirus-associated. Accounts indicate the classifier identified cytomegalovirus status with strong specificity and sensitivity. A subsequent analysis found that TCR clusters from the first cohort also tended to co-occur in the 90 to 150 validation repertoires, with about 95% of cluster scores above 0.

Points on this clone: Antigen: not known.

The clonotype comes from a man younger than 35 in good health and CMV-seropositive. This rearrangement joins TRBV6-4 to TRBJ2-1, with TRBD2 matching over 11 bases. Sequences were obtained from PBMCs. DNA for the CDR3: TGTGCCAGCAGTAACGGGACTAGCGGCCATGAGCAGTTCTTC. This sequence encodes CASSNGTSGHEQFF.